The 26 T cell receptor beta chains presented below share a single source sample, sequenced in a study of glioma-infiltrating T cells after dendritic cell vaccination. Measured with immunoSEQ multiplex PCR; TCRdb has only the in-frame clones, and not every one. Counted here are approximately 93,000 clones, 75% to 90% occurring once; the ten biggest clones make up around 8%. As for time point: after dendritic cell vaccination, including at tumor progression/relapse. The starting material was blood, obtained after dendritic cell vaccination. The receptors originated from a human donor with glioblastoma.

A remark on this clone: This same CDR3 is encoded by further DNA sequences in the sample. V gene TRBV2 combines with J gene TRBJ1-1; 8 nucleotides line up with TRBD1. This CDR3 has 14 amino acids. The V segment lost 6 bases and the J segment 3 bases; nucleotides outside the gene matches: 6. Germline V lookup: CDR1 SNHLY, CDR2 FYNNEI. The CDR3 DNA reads TGTGCCAGCAGACCCCAGGGGGCGCACACTGAAGCTTTCTTT. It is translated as CASRPQGAHTEAFF.

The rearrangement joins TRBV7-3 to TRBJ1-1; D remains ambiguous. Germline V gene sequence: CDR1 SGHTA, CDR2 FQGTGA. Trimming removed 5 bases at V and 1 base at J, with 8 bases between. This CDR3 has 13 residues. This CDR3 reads CASSAQPNTEAFF. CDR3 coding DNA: TGTGCCAGCAGCGCACAGCCGAACACTGAAGCTTTCTTT.

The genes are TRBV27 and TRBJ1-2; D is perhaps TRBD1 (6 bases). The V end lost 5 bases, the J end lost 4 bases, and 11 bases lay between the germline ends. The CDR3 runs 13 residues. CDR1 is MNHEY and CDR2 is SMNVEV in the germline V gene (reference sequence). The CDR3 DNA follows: TGTGCCAGCAGTCGGACGACAGGCTATGGCTACACCTTC. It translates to CASSRTTGYGYTF.

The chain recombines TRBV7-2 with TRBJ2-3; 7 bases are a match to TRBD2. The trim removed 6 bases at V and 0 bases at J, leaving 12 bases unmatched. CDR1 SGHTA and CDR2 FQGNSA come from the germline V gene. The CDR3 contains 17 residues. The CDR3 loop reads CASRHSPRGISTDTQYF. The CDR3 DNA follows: TGTGCCAGCAGACATTCCCCGCGGGGGATTAGCACAGATACGCAGTATTTT.

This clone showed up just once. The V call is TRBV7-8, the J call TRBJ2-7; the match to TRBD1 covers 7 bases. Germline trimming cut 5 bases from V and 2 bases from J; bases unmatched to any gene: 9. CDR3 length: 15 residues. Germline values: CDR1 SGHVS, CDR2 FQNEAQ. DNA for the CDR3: TGTGCCAGCAGCGTAGACAGGGAAAGTACCTACGAGCAGTACTTC. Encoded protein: CASSVDRESTYEQYF.

The CDR3 sequence: CASSLEQGSGYTF. The CDR3 bases are TGTGCCAGCAGCTTAGAACAGGGATCTGGCTACACCTTC. This sequence joins TRBV7-9 and TRBJ1-2, with D tentatively TRBD1 (6 bases). The CDR3 is 13 amino acids. The germline V gene has CDR1 SEHNR and CDR2 FQNEAQ (reference sequence). Trimming took off 1 base at V and 7 bases at J, with 10 bases between the two ends.

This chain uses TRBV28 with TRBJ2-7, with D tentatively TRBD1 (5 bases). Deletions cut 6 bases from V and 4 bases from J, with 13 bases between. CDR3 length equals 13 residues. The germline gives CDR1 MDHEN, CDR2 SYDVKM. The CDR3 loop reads CASSQLGAYEQYF. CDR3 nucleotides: TGTGCCAGCAGCCAGCTAGGGGCTTACGAGCAGTACTTC.

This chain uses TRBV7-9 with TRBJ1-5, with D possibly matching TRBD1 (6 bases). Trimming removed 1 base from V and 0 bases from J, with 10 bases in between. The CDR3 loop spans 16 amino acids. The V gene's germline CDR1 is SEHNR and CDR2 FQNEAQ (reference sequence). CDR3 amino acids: CASSLVGGDSNQPQHF. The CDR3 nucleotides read TGTGCCAGCAGCTTAGTAGGGGGAGATAGCAATCAGCCCCAGCATTTT.

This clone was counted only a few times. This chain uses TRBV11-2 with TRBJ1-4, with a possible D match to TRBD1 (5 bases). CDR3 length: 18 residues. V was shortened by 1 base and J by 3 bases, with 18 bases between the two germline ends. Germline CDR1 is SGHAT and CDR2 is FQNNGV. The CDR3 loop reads CASSLVGPGGTPNEKLFF. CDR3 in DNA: TGTGCCAGCAGCTTAGTCGGGCCAGGAGGGACCCCTAATGAAAAACTGTTTTTT.

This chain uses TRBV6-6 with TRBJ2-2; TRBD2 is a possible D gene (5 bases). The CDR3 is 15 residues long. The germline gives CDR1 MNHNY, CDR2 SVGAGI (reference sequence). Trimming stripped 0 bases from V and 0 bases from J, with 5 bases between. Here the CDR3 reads CASSYSGTNTGELFF. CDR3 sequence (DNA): TGTGCCAGCAGTTACTCCGGGACGAACACCGGGGAGCTGTTTTTT.

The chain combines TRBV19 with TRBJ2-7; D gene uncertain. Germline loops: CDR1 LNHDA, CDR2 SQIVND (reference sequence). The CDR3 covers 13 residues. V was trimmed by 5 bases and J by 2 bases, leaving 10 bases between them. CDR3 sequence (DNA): TGTGCCAGTAGTGCCGCACGGGCCTACGAGCAGTACTTC. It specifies CASSAARAYEQYF.

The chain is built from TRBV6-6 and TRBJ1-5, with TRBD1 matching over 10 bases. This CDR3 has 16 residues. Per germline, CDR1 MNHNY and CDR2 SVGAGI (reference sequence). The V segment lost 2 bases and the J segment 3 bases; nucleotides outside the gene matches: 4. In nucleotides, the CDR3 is TGTGCCAGCAGTTACCAGGGACAGGGGTACAATCAGCCCCAGCATTTT. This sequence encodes CASSYQGQGYNQPQHF.

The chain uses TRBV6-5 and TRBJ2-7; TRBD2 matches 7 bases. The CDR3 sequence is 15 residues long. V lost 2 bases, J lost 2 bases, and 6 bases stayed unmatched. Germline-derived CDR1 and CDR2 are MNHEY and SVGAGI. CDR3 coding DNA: TGTGCCAGCAGTTACGGGGGGGGTCTCCCCTACGAGCAGTACTTC. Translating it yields CASSYGGGLPYEQYF.

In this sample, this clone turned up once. In DNA form, the CDR3 reads TGCGCCAGCAGCTTGGCGGGGAACCCCGACTATGTAAATGAGCAGTTCTTC. This codes for CASSLAGNPDYVNEQFF. The gene calls are TRBV5-1 and TRBJ2-1; possibly TRBD2 for D (5 bases). The CDR3 consists of 17 residues. V was clipped by 0 bases and J by 7 bases, with 20 bases between them. From germline, CDR1 is SGHRS and CDR2 YFSETQ.

The CDR3 region has the DNA TGCGCCAGCAGCCCCCGACTAGCGGGAGTCGGTGAGCAGTTCTTC. It translates to CASSPRLAGVGEQFF. This chain uses TRBV4-1 with TRBJ2-1; 12 nucleotides align to TRBD2. The trim removed 4 bases at V and 9 bases at J, leaving 7 bases unmatched. This CDR3 contains 15 residues. Germline CDR1 is MGHRA and CDR2 is YSYEKL.

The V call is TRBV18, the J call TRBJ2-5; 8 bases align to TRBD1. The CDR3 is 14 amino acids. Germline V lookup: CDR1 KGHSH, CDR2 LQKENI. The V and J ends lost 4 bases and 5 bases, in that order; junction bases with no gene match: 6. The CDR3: CASSRGTGGETQYF. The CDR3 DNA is TGTGCCAGCTCACGGGGGACAGGAGGGGAGACCCAGTACTTC.

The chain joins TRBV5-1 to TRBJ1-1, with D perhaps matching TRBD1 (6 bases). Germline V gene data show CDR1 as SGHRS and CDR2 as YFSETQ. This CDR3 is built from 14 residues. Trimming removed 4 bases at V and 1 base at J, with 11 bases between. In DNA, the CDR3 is TGCGCCAGCAGCCCAATGACAGGGAACACTGAAGCTTTCTTT. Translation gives CASSPMTGNTEAFF.

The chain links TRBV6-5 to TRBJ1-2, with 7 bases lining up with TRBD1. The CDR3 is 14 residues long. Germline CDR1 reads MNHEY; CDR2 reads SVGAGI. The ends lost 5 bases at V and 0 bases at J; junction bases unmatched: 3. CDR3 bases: TGTGCCAGCAGTGTAACAGGGGCTAACTATGGCTACACCTTC. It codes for CASSVTGANYGYTF.

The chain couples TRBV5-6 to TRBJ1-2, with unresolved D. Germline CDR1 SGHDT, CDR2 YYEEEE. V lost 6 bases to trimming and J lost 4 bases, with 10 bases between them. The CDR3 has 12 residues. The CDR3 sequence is CASTLASYGYTF. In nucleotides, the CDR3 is TGTGCCAGCACCCTAGCGAGCTATGGCTACACCTTC.

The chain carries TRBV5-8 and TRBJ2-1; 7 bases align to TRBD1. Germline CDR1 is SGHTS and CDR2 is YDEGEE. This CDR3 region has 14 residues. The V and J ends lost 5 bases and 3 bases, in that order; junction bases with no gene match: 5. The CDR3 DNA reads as TGTGCCAGCAGGTTCCGGGACAGCTACAATGAGCAGTTCTTC. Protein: CASRFRDSYNEQFF. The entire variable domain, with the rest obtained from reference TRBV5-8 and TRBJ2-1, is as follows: EAGVTQSPTHLIKTRGQQATLRCSPISGHTSVYWYQQALGLGLQFLLWYDEGEERNRGNFPPRFSGRQFPNYSSELNVNALELEDSALYLCASRFRDSYNEQFFGPGTRLTVL.

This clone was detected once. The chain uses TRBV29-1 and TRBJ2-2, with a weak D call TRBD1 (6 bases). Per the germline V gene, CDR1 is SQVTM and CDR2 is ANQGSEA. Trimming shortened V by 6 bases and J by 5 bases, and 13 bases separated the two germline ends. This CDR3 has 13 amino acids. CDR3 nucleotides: TGCAGCGTCGTGGGGACAAGGACCGGGGAGCTGTTTTTT. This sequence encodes CSVVGTRTGELFF.

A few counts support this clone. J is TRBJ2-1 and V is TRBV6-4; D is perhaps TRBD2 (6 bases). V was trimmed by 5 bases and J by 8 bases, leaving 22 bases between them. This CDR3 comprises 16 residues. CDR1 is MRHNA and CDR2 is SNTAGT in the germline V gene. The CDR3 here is CASSKVGGIGNDEQFF. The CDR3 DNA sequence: TGTGCCAGCAGTAAGGTGGGGGGTATCGGCAATGATGAGCAGTTCTTC.

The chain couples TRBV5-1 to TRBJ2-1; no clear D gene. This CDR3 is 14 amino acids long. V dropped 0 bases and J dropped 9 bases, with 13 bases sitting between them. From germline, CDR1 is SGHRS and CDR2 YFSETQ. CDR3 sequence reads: CASSLDTSEVEQFF. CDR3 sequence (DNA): TGCGCCAGCAGCTTGGATACCTCAGAGGTTGAGCAGTTCTTC. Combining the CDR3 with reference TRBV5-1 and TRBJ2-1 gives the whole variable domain KAGVTQTPRYLIKTRGQQVTLSCSPISGHRSVSWYQQTPGQGLQFLFEYFSETQRNKGNFPGRFSGRQFSNSRSEMNVSTLELGDSALYLCASSLDTSEVEQFFGPGTRLTVL.

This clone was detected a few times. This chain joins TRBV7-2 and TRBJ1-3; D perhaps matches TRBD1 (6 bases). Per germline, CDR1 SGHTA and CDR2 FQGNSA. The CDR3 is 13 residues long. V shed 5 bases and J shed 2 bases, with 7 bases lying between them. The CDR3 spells CASSGTTGNTIYF. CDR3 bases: TGTGCCAGCAGCGGGACAACTGGAAACACCATATATTTT.

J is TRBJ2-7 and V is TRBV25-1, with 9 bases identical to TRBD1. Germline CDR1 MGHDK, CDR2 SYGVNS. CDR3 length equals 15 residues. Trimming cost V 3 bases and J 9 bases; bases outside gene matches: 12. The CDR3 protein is CASSDPGQGRAGQYF. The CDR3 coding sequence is TGTGCCAGCAGTGATCCGGGACAGGGAAGGGCTGGGCAGTACTTC.

The CDR3 sequence is CASTPTVSSEKLFF. The CDR3 bases are TGTGCCAGCACCCCGACAGTGTCTTCTGAAAAACTGTTTTTT. This chain uses TRBV2 with TRBJ1-4; maybe TRBD1 (5 bases). CDR1 and CDR2 from the germline V gene are SNHLY and FYNNEI. V shed 7 bases and J shed 7 bases, with 16 bases lying between them. CDR3 length: 14 residues.